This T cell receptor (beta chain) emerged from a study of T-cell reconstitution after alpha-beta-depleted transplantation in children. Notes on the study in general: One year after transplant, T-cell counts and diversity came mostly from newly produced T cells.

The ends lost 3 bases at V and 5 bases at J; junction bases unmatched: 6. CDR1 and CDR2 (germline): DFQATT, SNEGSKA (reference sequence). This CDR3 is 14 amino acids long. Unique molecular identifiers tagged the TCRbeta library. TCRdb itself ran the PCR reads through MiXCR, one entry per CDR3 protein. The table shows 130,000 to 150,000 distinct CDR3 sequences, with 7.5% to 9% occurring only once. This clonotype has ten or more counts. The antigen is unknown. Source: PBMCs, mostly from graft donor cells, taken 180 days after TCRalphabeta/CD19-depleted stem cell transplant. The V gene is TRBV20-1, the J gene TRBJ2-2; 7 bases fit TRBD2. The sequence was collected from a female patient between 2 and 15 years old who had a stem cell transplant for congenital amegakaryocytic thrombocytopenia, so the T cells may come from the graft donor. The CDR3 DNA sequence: TGCAGTGCTAGGGCGGGAGTGTTTACCGGGGAGCTGTTTTTT. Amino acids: CSARAGVFTGELFF.